This TCR beta chain came from a study of blood T cell repertoires in COVID-19 (TCRdb year 2020). Study-wide context: Collaborator samples came from the United States, Italy and Spain and covered acute and convalescent phases of COVID-19. The material from the prospective study consisted of cDNA or gDNA derived from T cells, B-cell-depleted T cells, or PBMCs. Deeply sampled blood TCRbeta repertoires from subjects exposed to, actively infected with, or recovered from COVID-19 were included in the dataset. The repertoires were released in a freely available public database intended as a resource for research on the immune response to SARS-CoV-2. The samples were drawn from two sources: the first 160 participants of the ongoing ImmuneRACE study, and 1,200 or so subjects contributed by 6 global collaborators. Sample metadata almost always included a de-identified subject ID, COVID-19 status, age in years and sex. Where available, HLA class I and class II types were obtained from metadata supplied by the sample provider rather than from assay-based typing.

On the study overall, not on this receptor specifically: How much clinical and demographic metadata was included differed by source and by participant, and the metadata was provided uncurated.

Collaborating institutions collected whole blood in K2EDTA tubes following their own protocols. Collaborator samples were shipped for TCRbeta analysis as frozen whole blood, isolated PBMCs, or DNA extracted from either sample type. TCRbeta CDR3 regions were amplified from genomic DNA using the immunoSEQ Assay, a bias-controlled multiplex PCR. Concerning the study's data processing: Within the assay, amplification of reference gene primers was used to estimate how many nucleated cells each sample contained. To quantify the absolute abundance of each unique TCRbeta CDR3 rearrangement, sequence reads were collapsed and filtered. For each sample, productive Simpson clonality was calculated as the square root of Simpson's diversity index across productive rearrangements. The clones in this table, taken by TCRdb from immuneACCESS, are in-frame only. Not every clone is retained; where verified, under half of the shortfall comes from an unresolved V gene, and the cause of the rest is unknown. From that table come the V and J calls and clone size; the DNA was used to work out D and trimming. This sample gives some 200,000 clones in total; more than 70% of them show up just once. The ten largest account for 6.5% to 10% of the sample.

Taken from the germline V gene, the CDR1 and CDR2 loops are LGHNT and FRNRAP. Including cysteine and phenylalanine, the CDR3 has 15 amino acids. The retained sequence is limited to the CDR3, 45 bases, with the frame set at the first base. V is clipped by 9 bases and J by 9 bases, and the sequence between their germline boundaries is 26 bases long. About this clone itself: Its binding antigen is unknown. No base-level quality is on record; no much larger clone is a single base apart.

The sequence derives from a woman in her sixties with acute or convalescent COVID-19. Sequenced: peripheral blood. The V and J genes are TRBV12-5 and TRBJ2-5; the D gene is perhaps TRBD1, on 6 matching bases. At the DNA level, the sequence is TGTGCTAGCGAACGGGACACTCAATCTTTCGGGCCCCAGTACTTC. Its coded protein is CASERDTQSFGPQYF.